A single sample gave rise to the 17 T cell receptor beta chains below, sequenced in a study of CD4 T cells in relation to SARS-CoV-2 and coronaviruses. Generated by immunoSEQ multiplex PCR, the TCRdb table keeps only in-frame clones and is missing some. The sample includes 27,000 or so clones, roughly 66% of them seen just once. These receptors are not linked to any known antigen. Before the COVID-19 pandemic, during about 2011-2018, CD4+ T cells were taken from unexposed donors. The cells were cultured for around ten days before CD4+ T cells were isolated. What was sequenced was CD4+ T cells from PBMCs, cultured in vitro. These receptors were collected from a human donor in good health.

The chain is built from TRBV4-1 and TRBJ2-4, with 7 bases lining up with TRBD1. The CDR3 spans 17 residues. Germline assignment: CDR1 MGHRA and CDR2 YSYEKL. With 0 bases clipped from V and 1 base from J, the junction kept 6 bases outside the gene matches. CDR3: CASSQDGAGGAKNIQYF. In DNA, the CDR3 is TGCGCCAGCAGCCAAGATGGGGCAGGGGGTGCCAAAAACATTCAGTACTTC.

V gene TRBV5-6 combines with J gene TRBJ1-2; 8 nucleotides align to TRBD1. The germline gives CDR1 SGHDT, CDR2 YYEEEE. This CDR3 is built from 16 residues. V lost 4 bases and J lost 0; bases outside the gene matches: 8. CDR3 bases: TGTGCCAGCAGCCCAGCCGGGACAGGTACTAACTATGGCTACACCTTC. The encoded protein is CASSPAGTGTNYGYTF.

V gene TRBV21-1 combines with J gene TRBJ1-4; the table names TRBD1, a call not compared with the DNA. TRBV21-1 is given as a pseudogene. The CDR3 length is 13 residues. The CDR3 loop reads CASSKGGNEKLFF. The CDR3 DNA reads as TGTGCCAGCAGCAAAGGGGGCAATGAAAAACTGTTTTTT.

The J gene is TRBJ1-2, the V gene TRBV18, with D tentatively TRBD1 (6 bases). Trimming removed 3 bases from V and 1 base from J, with 15 bases in between. The germline CDR1 and CDR2 sequences are KGHSH and LQKENI. The CDR3 has 16 amino acids. In nucleotides, the CDR3 is TGTGCCAGCTCACCTCCCGACAGGCGATTTAACTATGGCTACACCTTC. Amino acid sequence: CASSPPDRRFNYGYTF.

The chain carries TRBV9 and TRBJ2-5; 7 nucleotides match TRBD1. The CDR3 has 15 residues. V shed 0 bases, J shed 7 bases, and the junction held 9 bases outside the gene matches. CDR1 is SGDLS and CDR2 is YYNGEE in the germline V gene. The CDR3 protein is CASSVVGTDPTTQYF. CDR3 sequence (DNA): TGTGCCAGCAGCGTAGTGGGGACAGACCCCACGACCCAGTACTTC. The full variable domain, with the rest looked up from reference TRBV9 and TRBJ2-5, is DSGVTQTPKHLITATGQRVTLRCSPRSGDLSVYWYQQSLDQGLQFLIQYYNGEERAKGNILERFSAQQFPDLHSELNLSSLELGDSALYFCASSVVGTDPTTQYFGPGTRLLVL.

The chain combines TRBV11-2 with TRBJ1-1; no clear D. This CDR3 is built from 13 residues. Trimming took off 2 bases at V and 1 base at J, with 5 bases between the two ends. The germline V gene has CDR1 SGHAT and CDR2 FQNNGV. DNA of the CDR3: TGTGCCAGCAGCTTACACCGGAACACTGAAGCTTTCTTT. Translated: CASSLHRNTEAFF.

V gene TRBV30 combines with J gene TRBJ2-1; tentatively, D is TRBD1 (6 bases). Per the germline V gene, CDR1 is GTSNPN and CDR2 is SVGIG (reference sequence). Trimming removed 0 bases from V and 5 bases from J, with 8 bases in between. This CDR3 is built from 13 residues. CDR3: CAWSVRTDNEQFF. In DNA form, the CDR3 reads TGTGCCTGGAGTGTACGGACAGACAATGAGCAGTTCTTC. The entire variable domain, with the rest obtained from reference TRBV30 and TRBJ2-1, is as follows: SQTIHQWPATLVQPVGSPLSLECTVEGTSNPNLYWYRQAAGRGLQLLFYSVGIGQISSEVPQNLSASRPQDRQFILSSKKLLLSDSGFYLCAWSVRTDNEQFFGPGTRLTVL.

The rearrangement joins TRBV10-3 to TRBJ2-3, with D uncertain. The CDR3 has 15 residues. Trimming cost V 3 bases and J 0 bases, with 10 bases left between them. Germline V lookup: CDR1 ENHRY, CDR2 SYGVKD. CDR3 sequence reads: CAISDGTDSTDTQYF. The CDR3 DNA reads as TGTGCCATCAGTGATGGAACGGACAGCACAGATACGCAGTATTTT.

The chain uses TRBV9 and TRBJ1-2, with 8 bases aligning to TRBD1. V dropped 3 bases and J dropped 0; count of bases not matched to a gene: 7. CDR1 and CDR2 from the germline V gene are SGDLS and YYNGEE. This CDR3 is 16 amino acids long. The CDR3 DNA follows: TGTGCCAGCAGCGCATGGACAGGGAGGTCTAACTATGGCTACACCTTC. As protein: CASSAWTGRSNYGYTF.

This clone appeared a few times. The rearrangement links TRBV2 to TRBJ2-7; 7 nucleotides match TRBD2. Germline V gene lookup returns CDR1 SNHLY and CDR2 FYNNEI. J gave up 2 bases and V 0 bases, and 7 bases lay outside the gene matches. The length of the CDR3 is 16 residues. The CDR3 reads CASSEAQTSTPYEQYF. The CDR3 nucleotides read TGTGCCAGCAGTGAAGCTCAGACTAGCACTCCCTACGAGCAGTACTTC.

The chain links TRBV4-1 to TRBJ1-1, with 11 positions matching TRBD1. V shed 3 bases, J shed 8 bases, and the junction held 8 bases outside the gene matches. The CDR3 runs 15 residues. Germline CDR1 and CDR2: MGHRA and YSYEKL. The CDR3 DNA is TGCGCCAGCAGCCAGCCACGGGACAGGGGGGCCGAAGCTTTCTTT. It encodes CASSQPRDRGAEAFF.

The chain uses TRBV5-6 and TRBJ2-5; possible D gene TRBD2, 5 bases. The germline gives CDR1 SGHDT, CDR2 YYEEEE. V was shortened by 6 bases and J by 5 bases, with 20 bases between the two germline ends. The CDR3 length is 15 residues. This chain's CDR3 is CASTLGSGFGETQYF. In nucleotides, the CDR3 is TGTGCCAGCACACTGGGGAGCGGATTTGGGGAGACCCAGTACTTC.

V and J are TRBV27 and TRBJ1-5; weak D call: TRBD1 (5 bases). V was clipped by 1 base and J by 6 bases, with 10 bases between them. The CDR3 is 14 amino acids. Germline lookup yields CDR1 MNHEY and CDR2 SMNVEV (reference sequence). CDR3 residues: CASSLWGEGQPQHF. The CDR3 DNA reads TGTGCCAGCAGTTTATGGGGGGAAGGTCAGCCCCAGCATTTT.

The CDR3 loop reads CASSRTSGDGYTF. The DNA of the CDR3 is TGTGCCAGTAGTCGGACGTCTGGAGATGGCTACACCTTC. The chain has TRBV19 and TRBJ1-2; no reliable D call. V was trimmed by 5 bases and J by 6 bases, leaving 13 bases between them. The CDR3 runs 13 residues. Germline CDR1 is LNHDA and CDR2 is SQIVND (reference sequence).

The genes are TRBV2 and TRBJ1-2, with 10 bases that match TRBD1. CDR1 and CDR2 (germline): SNHLY, FYNNEI. There are 12 residues in the CDR3. V was pared by 6 bases and J by 6 bases, with 1 base of the junction left unmatched. The CDR3 sequence: CASRGTGDGYTF. CDR3 bases: TGTGCCAGCAGGGGGACAGGGGATGGCTACACCTTC.

V usage is TRBV25-1 and J usage is TRBJ1-1; D gene uncertain. This CDR3 has 15 amino acids. Germline loops: CDR1 MGHDK, CDR2 SYGVNS. V shed 1 base and J shed 4 bases, with 13 bases lying between them. CDR3 region: CASSESGERSTEAFF. CDR3 bases: TGTGCCAGCAGTGAATCTGGGGAAAGGAGCACTGAAGCTTTCTTT. The whole variable domain, filled in from reference TRBV25-1 and TRBJ1-1, reads EADIYQTPRYLVIGTGKKITLECSQTMGHDKMYWYQQDPGMELHLIHYSYGVNSTEKGDLSSESTVSRIRTEHFPLTLESARPSHTSQYLCASSESGERSTEAFFGQGTRLTVV.

CDR3 in DNA: TGTGCCAGCAGTTACACCGCGGGTAAACTGTTTTTT. Protein product: CASSYTAGKLFF. This sequence joins TRBV6-6 and TRBJ1-4, with D uncertain. The CDR3 has 12 amino acids. The V end lost 2 bases, the J end lost 11 bases, and 9 bases lay between the germline ends. Germline loops: CDR1 MNHNY, CDR2 SVGAGI (reference sequence).